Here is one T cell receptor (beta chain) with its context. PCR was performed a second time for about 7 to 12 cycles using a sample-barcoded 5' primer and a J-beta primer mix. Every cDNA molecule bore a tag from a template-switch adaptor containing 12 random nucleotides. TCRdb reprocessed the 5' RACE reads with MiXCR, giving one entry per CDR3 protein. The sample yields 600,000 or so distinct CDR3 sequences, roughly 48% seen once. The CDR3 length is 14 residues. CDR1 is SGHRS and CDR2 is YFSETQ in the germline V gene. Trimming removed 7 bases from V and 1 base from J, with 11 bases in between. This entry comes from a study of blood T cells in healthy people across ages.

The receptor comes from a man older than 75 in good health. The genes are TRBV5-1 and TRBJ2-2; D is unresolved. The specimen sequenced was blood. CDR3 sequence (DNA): TGCGCCAGCGGCCGTGCAGTGAACACCGGGGAGCTGTTTTTT. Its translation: CASGRAVNTGELFF.